The clone carrying this T cell receptor (beta chain) was recorded at least ten times. Its specificity is not known. These data are taken from a study of T cell repertoires in cytomegalovirus infection. Study overall: CMV infection together with matching HLA type was indicated by public TCR beta signatures.

Per the germline V gene, CDR1 is SQVTM and CDR2 is ANQGSEA. The V end lost 5 bases, the J end lost 8 bases, and 12 bases lay between the germline ends. The CDR3 consists of 12 residues. TCRdb re-called the reads with MiXCR, one entry per CDR3 protein. The sample has under 250,000 distinct CDR3 sequences; 6% to 8% are singletons. General study results and limits: There were HLA-C-restricted CMV-specific TCR beta clonotypes dominating the ex vivo response. Frequencies of public TCR beta families were cumulated, and this identified carriers of CMV plus the relevant HLA.

This chain joins TRBV29-1 and TRBJ1-4; TRBD1 is a possible D gene (5 bases). The TCR comes from a human donor in good health (CMV status not recorded). Some clones in this sample may be carry-over from other donors' samples. Sequenced sample: PBMCs. The CDR3 sequence is CSVRRRGEKLFF. DNA of the CDR3: TGCAGCGTTCGCCGCCGGGGGGAAAAACTGTTTTTT.